This T cell receptor beta chain is drawn from a study of T cells after yellow fever vaccination. From the 5' RACE reads, TCRdb called clonotypes with MiXCR, one entry per CDR3 protein. The data contain approximately 170,000 distinct CDR3 sequences, about 11% of them singletons. This clonotype appeared many times. This CDR3 contains 12 residues. V was clipped by 1 base and J by 1 base, with 1 base between them. Germline V gene data show CDR1 as SGHVS and CDR2 as FQNEAQ. The chain links TRBV7-8 to TRBJ2-5, with no clear D. The sequence derives from a young man who received the YFV17D yellow fever vaccine. The input for sequencing was CD8+ T cells sorted from PBMCs, taken 15 days after the yellow fever booster vaccination. This CDR3 is CASSLVQETQYF. The CDR3 DNA follows: TGTGCCAGCAGCTTAGTCCAAGAGACCCAGTACTTC.